This T cell receptor beta chain comes out of a study of control samples from healthy donors and cancer patients. Trimming took off 0 bases at V and 0 bases at J, with 12 bases between the two ends. CDR3 size: 17 residues. The germline V gene has CDR1 WSHSY and CDR2 SAAADI. TCRdb's copy holds only in-frame clones and misses some; the assay was immunoSEQ multiplex PCR. Of under 450,000 clones listed, 75% to 95% were seen once; the top ten hold just under 6.5%. Sequencing was performed on PBMCs. The chain employs TRBV10-2 and TRBJ1-3; no firm D call. The clonotype originates from a man aged 35-49 years with head and neck cancer. The CDR3 bases are TGCGCCAGCAGTGAGTCTCGCGACGGTAGCTCTGGAAACACCATATATTTT. Protein product: CASSESRDGSSGNTIYF.